This is a list of T cell receptor beta chains from one sample in a study of cytomegalovirus exposure and HLA in healthy donors. Generated by immunoSEQ multiplex PCR, the TCRdb table keeps only in-frame clones and is missing some. Seen here are roughly 120,000 clones, over 75% observed once, and the top ten hold approximately 3.7%. The sequencing input was PBMCs. These receptors all stem from a human donor in good health. Each CDR3 is given with its conserved first and last residue. The D gene is left open where the match is weak. Clone size is not always given. Where it is, it says once, few, many or a class for expanded clones.

>-|TRBV7-9|TRBD2|TRBJ2-3
CASTEKAAGRTDTQYF
TGTGCCAGCACCGAAAAGGCAGCGGGAAGGACAGATACGCAGTATTTT
>-|TRBV19|-|TRBJ2-7
CASSPNRVREQYF
TGTGCCAGTAGTCCAAACAGGGTCAGAGAGCAGTACTTC
>-|TRBV6-5|-|TRBJ1-1
CASSAGFNTEAFF
TGTGCCAGCAGCGCGGGATTTAACACTGAAGCTTTCTTT
>-|TRBV4-2|-|TRBJ2-7
CASSQDPSSILEQYF
TGTGCCAGCAGCCAAGACCCTAGCTCGATCCTCGAGCAGTACTTC
>-|TRBV12-5|-|TRBJ2-3
CASKGGETDTQYF
TGTGCTAGTAAAGGGGGAGAGACAGATACGCAGTATTTT
>-|TRBV6-1|-|TRBJ2-7
CASREPKRKAGEQYF
TGTGCCAGCAGGGAACCGAAAAGAAAGGCGGGGGAGCAGTACTTC
>once|TRBV2|-|TRBJ2-4
CASTGFGPKNIQYF
TGTGCCAGCACGGGATTCGGGCCCAAAAACATTCAGTACTTC
>few|TRBV5-1|TRBD2|TRBJ2-1
CASSPLAGHPNEQFF
TGCGCCAGCAGCCCACTAGCGGGACACCCTAATGAGCAGTTCTTC
>-|TRBV27|-|TRBJ1-2
CASSRHGEEGYTF
TGTGCCAGCAGTCGGCACGGTGAGGAAGGATACACCTTC
>-|TRBV30|-|TRBJ2-3
CAWSVRWGLSTDTQYF
TGTGCCTGGAGTGTACGCTGGGGGCTATCGACAGATACGCAGTATTTT
>-|TRBV28|TRBD2|TRBJ2-7
CASSLGLAAYEQYF
TGTGCCAGCAGTTTAGGACTAGCGGCCTACGAGCAGTACTTC
>-|TRBV28|TRBD1|TRBJ2-7
CASSSIARQGSYEQYF
TGTGCCAGCAGTTCCATCGCTCGACAGGGTTCCTACGAGCAGTACTTC
>-|TRBV25-1|TRBD1|TRBJ1-4
CASSEGTGIEKLFF
TGTGCCAGCAGTGAGGGGACAGGGATCGAAAAACTGTTTTTT
>-|TRBV5-1|TRBD1|TRBJ2-2
CASRQTTGGLFAGELFF
TGCGCCAGCAGACAAACGACAGGGGGCCTTTTTGCCGGGGAGCTGTTTTTT
>few|TRBV7-9|TRBD2|TRBJ2-7
CASSLVGEGEQYF
TGTGCCAGCAGCTTAGTCGGGGAGGGCGAGCAGTACTTC
>once|TRBV2|TRBD1|TRBJ2-2
CASGGQGALNTGELFF
TGTGCCAGCGGGGGACAGGGGGCTTTAAACACCGGGGAGCTGTTTTTT
>-|TRBV30|-|TRBJ1-5
CAWSGGQYSNQPQHF
TGTGCCTGGAGCGGCGGACAGTATAGCAATCAGCCCCAGCATTTT
>-|TRBV18|-|TRBJ1-4
CASSSGTQQKLFF
TGTGCCAGCTCAAGCGGGACTCAGCAAAAACTGTTTTTT
>-|TRBV27|-|TRBJ2-7
CASSNLTRRSYEQYF
TGTGCCAGCAGTAACCTGACTAGAAGATCCTACGAGCAGTACTTC
>-|TRBV5-1|TRBD2|TRBJ2-2
CASSWGLAGGPGELFF
TGCGCCAGCAGCTGGGGACTAGCGGGAGGGCCCGGGGAGCTGTTTTTT
>-|TRBV6-1|TRBD2|TRBJ2-7
CASSEETSGYEQYF
TGTGCCAGCAGTGAGGAGACTAGCGGGTACGAGCAGTACTTC
>few|TRBV5-1|-|TRBJ1-1
CASSLGGGVAEAFF
TGCGCCAGCAGCCTAGGGGGGGGTGTCGCTGAAGCTTTCTTT
>-|TRBV15|-|TRBJ1-4
CATSRDGNREKLFF
TGTGCCACCAGCAGAGACGGGAACCGGGAAAAACTGTTTTTT
>-|TRBV5-6|TRBD1|TRBJ1-4
CASSITPGQSNEKLFF
TGTGCCAGCAGCATCACTCCGGGACAGAGTAATGAAAAACTGTTTTTT
>-|TRBV18|-|TRBJ1-1
CASSPDTSNTEAFF
TGTGCCAGCTCACCGGACACCTCGAACACTGAAGCTTTCTTT
>few|TRBV5-6|-|TRBJ2-1
CASSLYENEQFF
TGTGCCAGCAGCTTGTACGAGAATGAGCAGTTCTTC
>-|TRBV5-1|-|TRBJ2-2
CASSFAGNTGELFF
TGCGCCAGCAGCTTCGCAGGGAACACCGGGGAGCTGTTTTTT
>-|TRBV7-9|TRBD1|TRBJ2-5
CASSTGQLPGETQYF
TGTGCCAGCAGCACGGGACAGCTCCCTGGAGAGACCCAGTACTTC
>-|TRBV7-9|-|TRBJ1-2
CASSLDGAPGDGYTF
TGTGCCAGCAGCTTAGATGGGGCCCCGGGGGATGGCTACACCTTC
>few|TRBV11-3|TRBD1|TRBJ1-1
CASSLGPGGYTEAFF
TGTGCCAGCAGCTTAGGTCCAGGGGGCTACACTGAAGCTTTCTTT
>once|TRBV19|TRBD2|TRBJ2-7
CASSTGLASYEQYF
TGTGCCAGTAGTACCGGACTAGCGTCCTACGAGCAGTACTTC
>-|TRBV5-4|-|TRBJ2-5
CASSRGKREETQYF
TGTGCCAGCAGCAGGGGCAAGCGGGAAGAGACCCAGTACTTC